These 25 T cell receptor beta chains were sequenced from one sample in a study of blood T cell repertoires in COVID-19. Measured with immunoSEQ multiplex PCR; TCRdb has only the in-frame clones, and not every one. The sample holds about 150,000 clones, roughly 90% seen once. The sequencing sample was made of peripheral blood. The receptors were sampled from a man aged 18 to 29 with COVID-19, enrolled during active disease.

The chain has TRBV28 and TRBJ2-3; 7 bases fit TRBD1. The CDR3 loop spans 17 amino acids. The J segment lost 2 bases and the V segment lost 5 bases, leaving 13 bases of the junction unmatched. CDR1 and CDR2 (germline): MDHEN, SYDVKM. The CDR3 DNA reads as TGTGCCAGCAGTCTAAAACCGCAGGGGGTAGTCACAGATACGCAGTATTTT. Translating it yields CASSLKPQGVVTDTQYF.

The count of this clone is one. CDR3 DNA: TGCGCCAGCAGCCAATCCTCGAGTGGAGCCTATGGCTACACCTTC. Translated: CASSQSSSGAYGYTF. The chain employs TRBV4-3 and TRBJ1-2; D call uncertain. Germline CDR1 reads LGHNA; CDR2 reads YSLEER. V lost 2 bases, J lost 4 bases, and 14 bases lay in between. This CDR3 is 15 amino acids long.

V and J are TRBV10-2 and TRBJ2-3; D is unclear. The V gene's germline CDR1 is WSHSY and CDR2 SAAADI. Trimming pared 7 bases from V and 0 bases from J, leaving 8 bases between. The CDR3 has 13 residues. CDR3 sequence reads: CASISYSTDTQYF. In nucleotides, the CDR3 is TGCGCCAGCATAAGCTATAGCACAGATACGCAGTATTTT.

This clone was seen a single time. The genes are TRBV5-6 and TRBJ1-2; D unresolved. From germline, CDR1 is SGHDT and CDR2 YYEEEE. CDR3 size: 17 residues. Trimming took 4 bases from V and 0 from J, leaving 19 bases between them. CDR3 DNA sequence: TGTGCCAGCAGCGGCGCAGGCAGGAGACTATCTAACTATGGCTACACCTTC. Its translation is CASSGAGRRLSNYGYTF.

The chain recombines TRBV21-1 with TRBJ2-7; the D call TRBD1 from the table was never checked on the DNA. TRBV21-1 is a known pseudogene. The length of the CDR3 is 18 residues. The CDR3 protein is CASSKGGRTPGQSYEQYF. The CDR3 nucleotides read TGTGCCAGCAGCAAAGGCGGGCGGACTCCGGGACAATCCTACGAGCAGTACTTC.

V and J are TRBV9 and TRBJ1-3; maybe TRBD1 (6 bases). The CDR3 is made up of 15 amino acids. Trimming took off 0 bases at V and 0 bases at J, with 7 bases between the two ends. Per the germline V gene, CDR1 is SGDLS and CDR2 is YYNGEE. The CDR3 DNA follows: TGTGCCAGCAGCGTAGGAGGGGGCTCTGGAAACACCATATATTTT. This sequence encodes CASSVGGGSGNTIYF.

The gene calls are TRBV30 and TRBJ2-1; TRBD1 is a possible D gene (6 bases). The CDR3 has 13 residues. Germline values: CDR1 GTSNPN, CDR2 SVGIG (reference sequence). Trimming pared 3 bases from V and 3 bases from J, leaving 9 bases between. The DNA of the CDR3 is TGTGCCTGGAGCAGGGGCCGCTACAATGAGCAGTTCTTC. Its protein product is CAWSRGRYNEQFF.

The J gene is TRBJ1-1, the V gene TRBV2, with 11 bases aligning to TRBD1. V lost 5 bases, J lost 4 bases, and 3 bases stayed unmatched. This CDR3 is built from 14 residues. Germline V gives CDR1 SNHLY, CDR2 FYNNEI. The CDR3, as DNA: TGTGCCAGCAGTACAGGGACAGGGGGCACTGAAGCTTTCTTT. Protein sequence: CASSTGTGGTEAFF.

The chain is built from TRBV3-1 (or the pseudogene TRBV3-2) and TRBJ1-5, with D maybe TRBD1 (5 bases). The CDR3 is 16 amino acids. CDR1 is LGHDT, CDR2 YNNKEL, per germline (reference sequence). V was trimmed by 0 bases and J by 4 bases, leaving 13 bases between them. The CDR3, as DNA: TGTGCCAGCAGCCAAGAATTCAGGGAAGGGAATCAGCCCCAGCATTTT. Amino acids: CASSQEFREGNQPQHF.

This chain links TRBV10-3 with TRBJ1-2; TRBD1 might be the D (6 bases). Germline lookup yields CDR1 ENHRY and CDR2 SYGVKD. V lost 4 bases and J 0 bases, leaving 15 bases between the germline ends. CDR3 size: 16 residues. As DNA, the CDR3 is TGTGCCATCAGTGCTACGGGACATCAAGCTAACTATGGCTACACCTTC. Protein: CAISATGHQANYGYTF.

The J gene is TRBJ2-3, the V gene TRBV5-5; D gene ambiguous. The V end lost 4 bases, the J end lost 2 bases, and 8 bases lay between the germline ends. The CDR3 consists of 13 residues. CDR1 SGHKS and CDR2 YYEKEE come from the germline V gene (reference sequence). CDR3: CASSHTVTDTQYF. The CDR3 DNA sequence: TGTGCCAGCAGCCACACAGTCACAGATACGCAGTATTTT.

CDR3 in amino acids: CASSSVGTSGYEQYF. CDR3 DNA sequence: TGTGCCAGCAGCTCGGTTGGGACTAGCGGTTACGAGCAGTACTTC. The V and J genes are TRBV7-2 and TRBJ2-7, with 11 nucleotides matching TRBD2. Germline lookup yields CDR1 SGHTA and CDR2 FQGNSA. V gave up 4 bases and J gave up 4 bases; unmatched junction bases: 6. CDR3 size: 15 residues.

The chain carries TRBV7-6 and TRBJ2-7; TRBD2 might be the D (6 bases). The V gene lost 5 bases and the J gene lost 6 bases, with 26 bases spanning the gap. CDR1 is SGHVS, CDR2 FNYEAQ, per germline. The CDR3 contains 17 residues. The CDR3 DNA follows: TGTGCCAGCAGCCCACCGGAGGGCCCGATAATGGGGGGCGAGCAGTACTTC. This translates into CASSPPEGPIMGGEQYF.

V and J are TRBV5-6 and TRBJ2-1, with a possible D match to TRBD1 (6 bases). The CDR3 contains 13 residues. Germline V lookup: CDR1 SGHDT, CDR2 YYEEEE. Trimming left V 2 bases short and J 7 bases short, with 10 bases between. The CDR3 is CASSFGTQNEQFF. CDR3 nucleotide sequence: TGTGCCAGCAGCTTCGGGACACAAAATGAGCAGTTCTTC.

The V gene is TRBV6-2 or TRBV6-3, the J gene TRBJ2-2; 13 nucleotides agree with TRBD2. Germline CDR1 is MNHEY and CDR2 is SVGEGT. The trim removed 6 bases at V and 5 bases at J, leaving 3 bases unmatched. This CDR3 has 15 amino acids. The chain's CDR3 is CASSRLAGGTGELFF. CDR3 nucleotide sequence: TGTGCCAGCAGCCGACTAGCGGGAGGTACCGGGGAGCTGTTTTTT.

The rearrangement uses TRBV12-3 or TRBV12-4 and TRBJ2-1; tentative D call: TRBD1 (6 bases). The V end was cut by 3 bases, the J end by 8 bases, with 8 bases between. This CDR3 has 12 residues. The CDR3 nucleotides are TGTGCCAGCAGTTTTACAGGGTATGAGCAGTTCTTC. Its protein product is CASSFTGYEQFF.

The rearrangement uses TRBV7-9 and TRBJ1-2; TRBD1 agrees at 9 bases. CDR1 is SEHNR and CDR2 is FQNEAQ in the germline V gene (reference sequence). The CDR3 length is 14 residues. V lost 5 bases, J lost 7 bases, and 8 bases stayed unmatched. CDR3 nucleotide sequence: TGTGCCAGCAGCCCGGACAGGGGATGGGGTGGCTACACCTTC. Translating gives CASSPDRGWGGYTF.

The chain combines TRBV25-1 with TRBJ1-1; D call uncertain. In germline, CDR1 is MGHDK, CDR2 SYGVNS. This CDR3 region has 15 residues. V lost 3 bases to trimming and J lost 0 bases, with 11 bases between them. The CDR3 region is CASSDPRGLNTEAFF. CDR3 bases: TGTGCCAGCAGTGACCCCAGAGGGCTGAACACTGAAGCTTTCTTT.

This chain uses TRBV6-2 or TRBV6-3 with TRBJ2-3; 9 bases match TRBD2. CDR1 is MNHEY, CDR2 SVGEGT, per germline. V trimming: 6 bases; J trimming: 3 bases; junction bases outside the gene matches: 7. This CDR3 region has 15 residues. The DNA of the CDR3 is TGTGCCAGCAGCCAGCGGGGGGCGCGAACAGATACGCAGTATTTT. Translation gives CASSQRGARTDTQYF.

The chain couples TRBV13 to TRBJ1-2, with 8 nucleotides matching TRBD1. The CDR3 is 16 residues long. Germline CDR1 PRHDT, CDR2 FYEKMQ (reference sequence). The trim removed 5 bases at V and 4 bases at J, leaving 12 bases unmatched. The CDR3 region is CASSPDRASYSYGYTF. The CDR3 coding sequence is TGTGCCAGCAGCCCGGACAGGGCGAGCTATAGCTATGGCTACACCTTC.

This chain uses TRBV6-1 with TRBJ2-6, with D unresolved. Trimming removed 0 bases from V and 0 bases from J, with 6 bases in between. The CDR3 totals 16 residues. Per the germline V gene, CDR1 is MNHNS and CDR2 is SASEGT. The CDR3 here is CASSEAPSSGANVLTF. The DNA for the CDR3 is TGTGCCAGCAGTGAAGCCCCGAGCTCTGGGGCCAACGTCCTGACTTTC.

This chain joins TRBV28 and TRBJ1-5; D possibly corresponds to TRBD1 (5 bases). The CDR3 sequence is 14 residues long. V was trimmed by 4 bases and J by 0 bases, leaving 7 bases between them. The V gene's germline CDR1 is MDHEN and CDR2 SYDVKM. CDR3 protein: CASSYRYSNQPQHF. The CDR3 nucleotides are TGTGCCAGCAGTTACAGGTATAGCAATCAGCCCCAGCATTTT.

The chain has TRBV19 and TRBJ1-5; D not certain. The CDR3 totals 15 residues. The V end was cut by 4 bases, the J end by 4 bases, with 14 bases between. Germline V gives CDR1 LNHDA, CDR2 SQIVND (reference sequence). The CDR3 protein is CASSSWEGANQPQHF. The CDR3 nucleotides are TGTGCCAGTAGTAGTTGGGAGGGCGCAAATCAGCCCCAGCATTTT.

This clone was seen just once. The chain carries TRBV7-9 and TRBJ2-1; tentatively, D is TRBD2 (6 bases). Trimming stripped 3 bases from V and 9 bases from J, with 9 bases between. CDR3 length: 12 residues. The V gene's germline CDR1 is SEHNR and CDR2 FQNEAQ (reference sequence). CDR3 nucleotide sequence: TGTGCCAGCAGCTTCGGAGGGCCTGAGCAGTTCTTC. Translated, it gives CASSFGGPEQFF.

V gene TRBV13 combines with J gene TRBJ1-2, with a weak D call TRBD1 (5 bases). V lost 0 bases and J lost 2, with 10 bases in between. Per the germline V gene, CDR1 is PRHDT and CDR2 is FYEKMQ (reference sequence). There are 15 residues in the CDR3. The CDR3 sequence is CASSLGRGGNYGYTF. The CDR3 DNA sequence: TGTGCCAGCAGCTTAGGTCGGGGGGGAAACTATGGCTACACCTTC. Full variable domain (missing parts from reference TRBV13 and TRBJ1-2): AAGVIQSPRHLIKEKRETATLKCYPIPRHDTVYWYQQGPGQDPQFLISFYEKMQSDKGSIPDRFSAQQFSDYHSELNMSSLELGDSALYFCASSLGRGGNYGYTFGSGTRLTVV.